This T cell receptor beta chain originates from a study of early T cells in non-severe SARS-CoV-2 infection. Study-level findings and limits: VDJdb matches were skewed toward anti-spike CD8 T cell responses.

The V segment lost 5 bases and the J segment 1 base; nucleotides outside the gene matches: 9. This CDR3 is built from 16 residues. Germline CDR1 and CDR2: MNHEY and SMNVEV (reference sequence). Attachment of unique molecular identifiers was made to individual cDNA molecules. MiXCR, applied by TCRdb to the 5' RACE reads, yields one record per CDR3 protein. The data show 60,000 or so distinct CDR3 sequences, with about 8.9% seen just once and roughly 15% held by the top ten. This clonotype was recorded many times. Its antigen is unidentified. The sequenced sample consisted of whole blood. The chain uses TRBV27 and TRBJ2-5, with 8 nucleotides matching TRBD2. The TCR comes from an adult who was a healthcare worker with PCR-confirmed SARS-CoV-2 infection or an uninfected control (not recorded which). CDR3 nucleotide sequence: TGTGCCAGCAGTCCCTTAGCGGGGACGAGCCAAGAGACCCAGTACTTC. It yields the protein CASSPLAGTSQETQYF.